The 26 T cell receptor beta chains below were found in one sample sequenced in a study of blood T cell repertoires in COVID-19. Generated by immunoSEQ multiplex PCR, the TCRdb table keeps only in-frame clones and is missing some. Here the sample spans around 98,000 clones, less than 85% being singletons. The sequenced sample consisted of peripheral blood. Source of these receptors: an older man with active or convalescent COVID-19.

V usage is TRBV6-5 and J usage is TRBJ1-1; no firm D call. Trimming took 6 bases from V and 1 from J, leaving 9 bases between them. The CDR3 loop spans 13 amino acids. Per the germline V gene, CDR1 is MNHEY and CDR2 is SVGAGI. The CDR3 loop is CASRAGSNTEAFF. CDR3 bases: TGTGCCAGCAGAGCCGGGTCGAACACTGAAGCTTTCTTT.

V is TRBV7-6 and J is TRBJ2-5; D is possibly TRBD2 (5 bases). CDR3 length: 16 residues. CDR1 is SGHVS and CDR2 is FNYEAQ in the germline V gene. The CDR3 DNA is TGTGCTTCCTACGAGGGTGGGTGGGCCCGACAAGAGACCCAGTACTTC. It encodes CASYEGGWARQETQYF. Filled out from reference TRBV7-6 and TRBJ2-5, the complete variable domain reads GAGVSQSPRYKVTKRGQDVALRCDPISGHVSLYWYRQALGQGPEFLTYFNYEAQQDKSGLPNDRFSAERPEGSISTLTIQRTEQRDSAMYRCASYEGGWARQETQYFGPGTRLLVL.

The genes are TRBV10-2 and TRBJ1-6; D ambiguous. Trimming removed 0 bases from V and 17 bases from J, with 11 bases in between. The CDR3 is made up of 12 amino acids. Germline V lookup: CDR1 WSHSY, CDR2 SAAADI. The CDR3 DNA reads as TGCGCCAGCAGTGAGTCGAGAATACCGGTCCACTTT. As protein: CASSESRIPVHF.

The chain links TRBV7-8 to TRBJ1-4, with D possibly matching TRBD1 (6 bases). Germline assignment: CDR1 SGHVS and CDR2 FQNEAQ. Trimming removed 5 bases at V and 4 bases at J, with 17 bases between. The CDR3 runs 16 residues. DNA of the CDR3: TGTGCCAGCAGCAGGGGGGGTTGGCAGCTTAATGAAAAACTGTTTTTT. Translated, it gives CASSRGGWQLNEKLFF.

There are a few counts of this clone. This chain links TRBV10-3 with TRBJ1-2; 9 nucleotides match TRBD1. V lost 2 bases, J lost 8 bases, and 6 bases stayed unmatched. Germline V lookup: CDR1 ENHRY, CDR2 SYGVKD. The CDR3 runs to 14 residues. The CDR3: CAISEPQGAGGYTF. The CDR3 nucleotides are TGTGCCATCAGTGAGCCACAGGGGGCTGGCGGCTACACCTTC.

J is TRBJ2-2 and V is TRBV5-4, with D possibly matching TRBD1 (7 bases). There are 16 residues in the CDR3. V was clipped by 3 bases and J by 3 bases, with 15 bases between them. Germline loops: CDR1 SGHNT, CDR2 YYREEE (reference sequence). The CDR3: CASSSGQGGYTGELFF. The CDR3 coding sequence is TGTGCCAGCAGCTCCGGCCAGGGGGGCTACACCGGGGAGCTGTTTTTT.

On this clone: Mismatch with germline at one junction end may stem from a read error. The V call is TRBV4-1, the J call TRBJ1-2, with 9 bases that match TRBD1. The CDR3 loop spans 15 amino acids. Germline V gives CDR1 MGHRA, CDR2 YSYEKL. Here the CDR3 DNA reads TGCGCCACCAGCCGCCGGGGACAGGGAGGTTATGGCTACACCTTC. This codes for CATSRRGQGGYGYTF.

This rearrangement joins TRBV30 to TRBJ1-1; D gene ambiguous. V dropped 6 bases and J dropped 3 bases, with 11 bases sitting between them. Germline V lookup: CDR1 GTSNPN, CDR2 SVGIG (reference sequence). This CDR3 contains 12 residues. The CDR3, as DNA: TGTGCCTGTAAAAGGAGGGACACTGAAGCTTTCTTT. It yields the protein CACKRRDTEAFF.

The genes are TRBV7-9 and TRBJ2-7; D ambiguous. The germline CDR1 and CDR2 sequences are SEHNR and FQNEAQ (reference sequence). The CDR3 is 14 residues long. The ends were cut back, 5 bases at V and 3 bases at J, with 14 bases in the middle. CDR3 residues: CASSPSPLSYEQYF. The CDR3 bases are TGTGCCAGCAGCCCTAGTCCCTTGAGCTACGAGCAGTACTTC.

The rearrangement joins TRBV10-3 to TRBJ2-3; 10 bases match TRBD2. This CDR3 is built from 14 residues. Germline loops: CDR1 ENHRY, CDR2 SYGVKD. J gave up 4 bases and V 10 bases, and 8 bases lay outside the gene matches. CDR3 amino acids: CATIAGGGADTQYF. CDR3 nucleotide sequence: TGTGCCACGATAGCGGGGGGTGGGGCAGATACGCAGTATTTT.

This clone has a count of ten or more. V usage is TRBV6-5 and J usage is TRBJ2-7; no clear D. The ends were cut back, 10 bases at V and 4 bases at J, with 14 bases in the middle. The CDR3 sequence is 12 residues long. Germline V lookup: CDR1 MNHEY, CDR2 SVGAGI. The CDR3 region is CAISGSPYEQYF. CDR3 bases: TGTGCCATCTCCGGGTCCCCGTACGAGCAGTACTTC.

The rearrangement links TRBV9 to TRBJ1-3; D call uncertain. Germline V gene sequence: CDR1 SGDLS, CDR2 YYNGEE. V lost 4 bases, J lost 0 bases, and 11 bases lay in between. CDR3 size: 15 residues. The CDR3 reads CASSMDSYSGNTIYF. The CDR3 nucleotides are TGTGCCAGCAGCATGGACTCTTACTCTGGAAACACCATATATTTT.

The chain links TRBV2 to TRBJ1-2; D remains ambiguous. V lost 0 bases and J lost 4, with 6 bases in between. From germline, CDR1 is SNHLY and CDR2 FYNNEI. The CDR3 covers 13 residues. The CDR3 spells CASSEARSYGYTF. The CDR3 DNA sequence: TGTGCCAGCAGTGAAGCGCGGAGCTATGGCTACACCTTC.

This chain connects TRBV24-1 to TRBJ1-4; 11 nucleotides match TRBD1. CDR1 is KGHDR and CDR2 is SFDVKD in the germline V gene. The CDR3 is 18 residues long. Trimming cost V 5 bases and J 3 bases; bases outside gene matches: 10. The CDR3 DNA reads TGTGCCACCAGTGGTCCCGGGACAGGGGGTTGTGCTAATGAAAAACTGTTTTTT. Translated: CATSGPGTGGCANEKLFF.

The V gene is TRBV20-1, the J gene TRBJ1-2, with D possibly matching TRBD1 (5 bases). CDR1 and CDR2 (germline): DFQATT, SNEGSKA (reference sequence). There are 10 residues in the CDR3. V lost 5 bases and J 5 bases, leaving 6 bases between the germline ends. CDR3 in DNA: TGCAGTGCTCAGGGTTATGGCTACACCTTC. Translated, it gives CSAQGYGYTF.

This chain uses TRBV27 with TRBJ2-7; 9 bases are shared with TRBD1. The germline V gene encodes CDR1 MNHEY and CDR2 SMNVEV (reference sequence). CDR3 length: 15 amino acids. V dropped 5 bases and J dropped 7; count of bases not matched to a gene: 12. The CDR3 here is CASSVQGANPGEQYF. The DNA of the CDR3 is TGTGCCAGCAGTGTACAGGGGGCGAACCCGGGGGAGCAGTACTTC.

The CDR3 bases are TGTGCCAGCAGCCAAGACGACAGGTCCGATTCTCGCGGGCACTATGGCTACACCTTC. Translation: CASSQDDRSDSRGHYGYTF. J is TRBJ1-2 and V is TRBV3-1 (or the pseudogene TRBV3-2); possibly TRBD1 for D (6 bases). CDR1 and CDR2 from the germline V gene are LGHDT and YNNKEL (reference sequence). The CDR3 is 19 residues long. Trimming stripped 0 bases from V and 3 bases from J, with 23 bases between.

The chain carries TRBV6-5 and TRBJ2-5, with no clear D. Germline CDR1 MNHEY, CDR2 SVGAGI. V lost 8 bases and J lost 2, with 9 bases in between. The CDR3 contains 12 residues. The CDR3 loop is CASGRRQETQYF. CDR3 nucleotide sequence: TGTGCCAGCGGTAGGCGGCAAGAGACCCAGTACTTC.

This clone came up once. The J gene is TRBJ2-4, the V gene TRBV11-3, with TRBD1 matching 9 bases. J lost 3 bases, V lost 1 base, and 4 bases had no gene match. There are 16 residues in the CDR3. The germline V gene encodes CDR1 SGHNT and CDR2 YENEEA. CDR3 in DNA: TGTGCCAGCAGCTTAGGGGGGACAGGGCTCAAAAACATTCAGTACTTC. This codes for CASSLGGTGLKNIQYF.

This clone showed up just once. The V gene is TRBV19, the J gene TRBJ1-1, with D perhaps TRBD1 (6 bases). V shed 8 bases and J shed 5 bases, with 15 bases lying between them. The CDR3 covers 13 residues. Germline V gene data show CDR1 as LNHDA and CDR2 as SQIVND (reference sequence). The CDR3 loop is CASSFPGTTEAFF. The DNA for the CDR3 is TGTGCCAGTTCCTTCCCCGGGACAACTGAAGCTTTCTTT.

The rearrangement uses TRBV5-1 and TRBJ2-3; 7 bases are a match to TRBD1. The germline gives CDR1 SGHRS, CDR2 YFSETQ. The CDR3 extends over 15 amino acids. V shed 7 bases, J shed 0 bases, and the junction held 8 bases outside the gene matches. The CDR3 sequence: CASAPQGPSTDTQYF. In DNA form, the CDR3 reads TGCGCCAGCGCGCCACAGGGGCCTAGCACAGATACGCAGTATTTT. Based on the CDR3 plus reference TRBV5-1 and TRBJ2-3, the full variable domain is KAGVTQTPRYLIKTRGQQVTLSCSPISGHRSVSWYQQTPGQGLQFLFEYFSETQRNKGNFPGRFSGRQFSNSRSEMNVSTLELGDSALYLCASAPQGPSTDTQYFGPGTRLTVL.

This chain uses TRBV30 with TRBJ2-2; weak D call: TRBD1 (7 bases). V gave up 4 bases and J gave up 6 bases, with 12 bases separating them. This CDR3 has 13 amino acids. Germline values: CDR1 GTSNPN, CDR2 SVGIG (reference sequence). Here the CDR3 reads CAWTTGEAGELFF. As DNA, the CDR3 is TGTGCCTGGACCACAGGGGAGGCCGGGGAGCTGTTTTTT.

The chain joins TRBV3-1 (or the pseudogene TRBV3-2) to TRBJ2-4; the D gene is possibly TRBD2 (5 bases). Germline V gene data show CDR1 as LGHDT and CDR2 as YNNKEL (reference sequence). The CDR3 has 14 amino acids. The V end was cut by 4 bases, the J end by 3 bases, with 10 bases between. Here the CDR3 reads CASSLRGSKNIQYF. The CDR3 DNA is TGTGCCAGCAGCCTACGGGGTAGCAAAAACATTCAGTACTTC.

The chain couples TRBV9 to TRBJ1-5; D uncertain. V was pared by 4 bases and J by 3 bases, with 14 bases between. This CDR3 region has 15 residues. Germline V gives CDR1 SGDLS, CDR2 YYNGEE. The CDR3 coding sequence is TGTGCCAGCAGCCAATCGTATTGGCCCAATCAGCCCCAGCATTTT. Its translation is CASSQSYWPNQPQHF.

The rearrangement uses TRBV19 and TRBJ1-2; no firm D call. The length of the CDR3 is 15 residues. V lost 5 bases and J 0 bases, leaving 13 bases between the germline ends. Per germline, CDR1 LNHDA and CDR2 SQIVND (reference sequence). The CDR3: CASSHRGETNYGYTF. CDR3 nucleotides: TGTGCCAGTAGTCACCGGGGAGAGACTAACTATGGCTACACCTTC.

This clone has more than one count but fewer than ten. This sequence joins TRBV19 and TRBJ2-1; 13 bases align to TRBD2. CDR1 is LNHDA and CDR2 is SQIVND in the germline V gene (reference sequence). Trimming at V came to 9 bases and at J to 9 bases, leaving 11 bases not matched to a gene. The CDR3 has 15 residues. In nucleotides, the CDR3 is TGTGCCAGCCAGACTAGCGGGGGGCTAACGACTGAGCAGTTCTTC. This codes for CASQTSGGLTTEQFF. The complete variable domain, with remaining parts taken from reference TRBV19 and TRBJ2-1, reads DGGITQSPKYLFRKEGQNVTLSCEQNLNHDAMYWYRQDPGQGLRLIYYSQIVNDFQKGDIAEGYSVSREKKESFPLTVTSAQKNPTAFYLCASQTSGGLTTEQFFGPGTRLTVL.